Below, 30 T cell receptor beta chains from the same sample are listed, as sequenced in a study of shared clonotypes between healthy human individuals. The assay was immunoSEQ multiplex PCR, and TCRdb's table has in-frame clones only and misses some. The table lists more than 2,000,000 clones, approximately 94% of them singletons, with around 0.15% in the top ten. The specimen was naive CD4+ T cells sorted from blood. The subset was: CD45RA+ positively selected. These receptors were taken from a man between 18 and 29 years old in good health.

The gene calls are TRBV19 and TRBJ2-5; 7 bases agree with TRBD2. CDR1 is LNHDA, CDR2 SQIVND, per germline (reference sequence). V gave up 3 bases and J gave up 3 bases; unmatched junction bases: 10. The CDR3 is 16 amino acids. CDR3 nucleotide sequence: TGTGCCAGTAGTATGGCTTTAGGGCTAGCGGAAGAGACCCAGTACTTC. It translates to CASSMALGLAEETQYF.

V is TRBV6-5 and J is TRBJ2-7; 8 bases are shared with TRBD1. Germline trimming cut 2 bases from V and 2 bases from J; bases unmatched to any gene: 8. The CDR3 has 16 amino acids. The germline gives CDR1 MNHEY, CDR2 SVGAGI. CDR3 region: CASSYIFPGQAYEQYF. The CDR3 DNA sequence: TGTGCCAGCAGTTACATTTTTCCGGGACAGGCCTACGAGCAGTACTTC.

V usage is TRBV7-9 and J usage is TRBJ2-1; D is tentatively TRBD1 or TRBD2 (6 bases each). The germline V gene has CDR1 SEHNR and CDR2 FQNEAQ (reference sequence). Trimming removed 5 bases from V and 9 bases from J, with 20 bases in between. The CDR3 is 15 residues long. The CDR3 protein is CASSRGTGAESEQFF. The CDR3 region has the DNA TGTGCCAGCAGCCGTGGCACGGGGGCGGAGAGTGAGCAGTTCTTC. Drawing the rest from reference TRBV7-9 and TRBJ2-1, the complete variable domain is DTGVSQNPRHKITKRGQNVTFRCDPISEHNRLYWYRQTLGQGPEFLTYFQNEAQLEKSRLLSDRFSAERPKGSFSTLEIQRTEQGDSAMYLCASSRGTGAESEQFFGPGTRLTVL.

CDR3 residues: CASNSVNQPQHF. The CDR3 nucleotides are TGTGCCAGTAACAGTGTCAATCAGCCCCAGCATTTT. The chain uses TRBV19 and TRBJ1-5; D call uncertain. The ends were cut back, 7 bases at V and 3 bases at J, with 7 bases in the middle. CDR1 is LNHDA and CDR2 is SQIVND in the germline V gene (reference sequence). The CDR3 length is 12 residues.

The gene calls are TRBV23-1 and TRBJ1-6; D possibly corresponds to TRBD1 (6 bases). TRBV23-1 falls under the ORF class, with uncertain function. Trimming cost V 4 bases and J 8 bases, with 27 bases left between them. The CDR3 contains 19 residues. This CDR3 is CASSRAGGGQSLGDSPLHF. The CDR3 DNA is TGCGCCAGCAGTCGCGCGGGGGGAGGACAGAGCCTAGGGGATTCACCCCTCCACTTT.

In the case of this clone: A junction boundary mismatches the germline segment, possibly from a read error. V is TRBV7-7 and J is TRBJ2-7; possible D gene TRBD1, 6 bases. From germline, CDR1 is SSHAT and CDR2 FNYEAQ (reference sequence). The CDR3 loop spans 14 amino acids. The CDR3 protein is CASSLRDTYYEQYF. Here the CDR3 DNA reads TGTGCTAGCAGCCTAAGGGACACCTACTACGAGCAGTACTTC.

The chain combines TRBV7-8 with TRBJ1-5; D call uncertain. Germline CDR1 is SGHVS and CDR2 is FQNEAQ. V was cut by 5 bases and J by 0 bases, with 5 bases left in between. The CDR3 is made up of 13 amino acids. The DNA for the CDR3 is TGTGCCAGCAGCCAATATAGCAATCAGCCCCAGCATTTT. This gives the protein CASSQYSNQPQHF. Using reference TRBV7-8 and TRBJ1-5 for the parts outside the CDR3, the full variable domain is GAGVSQSPRYKVAKRGQDVALRCDPISGHVSLFWYQQALGQGPEFLTYFQNEAQLDKSGLPSDRFFAERPEGSVSTLKIQRTQQEDSAVYLCASSQYSNQPQHFGDGTRLSIL.

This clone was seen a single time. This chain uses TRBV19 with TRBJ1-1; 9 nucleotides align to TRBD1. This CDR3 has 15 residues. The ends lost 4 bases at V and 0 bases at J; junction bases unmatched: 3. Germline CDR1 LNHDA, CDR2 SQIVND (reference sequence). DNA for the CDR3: TGTGCCAGTAGTACCGGGACAGGGATGAACACTGAAGCTTTCTTT. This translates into CASSTGTGMNTEAFF.

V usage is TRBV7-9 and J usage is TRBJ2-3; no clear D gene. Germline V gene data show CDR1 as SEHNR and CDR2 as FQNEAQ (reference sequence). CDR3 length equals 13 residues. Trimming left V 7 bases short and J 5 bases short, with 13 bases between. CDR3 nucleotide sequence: TGTGCCAGCACCATTTCTAGGGTAGATACGCAGTATTTT. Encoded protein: CASTISRVDTQYF.

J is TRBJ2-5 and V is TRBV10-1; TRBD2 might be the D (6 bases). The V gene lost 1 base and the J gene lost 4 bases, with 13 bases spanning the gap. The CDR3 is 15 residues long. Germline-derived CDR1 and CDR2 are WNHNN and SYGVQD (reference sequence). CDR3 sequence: CASSELVGAGETQYF. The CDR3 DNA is TGCGCCAGCAGTGAGTTAGTGGGAGCGGGAGAGACCCAGTACTTC.

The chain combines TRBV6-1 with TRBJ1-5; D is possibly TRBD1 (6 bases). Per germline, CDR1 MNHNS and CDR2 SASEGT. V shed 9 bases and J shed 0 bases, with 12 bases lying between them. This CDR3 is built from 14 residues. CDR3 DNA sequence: TGTGCCAGTCGGACAGTCTATAGCAATCAGCCCCAGCATTTT. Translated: CASRTVYSNQPQHF.

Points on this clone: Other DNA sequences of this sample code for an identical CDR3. The CDR3 sequence: CASTLNQETQYF. The CDR3 DNA reads as TGCGCCAGTACGTTAAACCAAGAGACCCAGTACTTC. The rearrangement uses TRBV5-1 and TRBJ2-5; D gene unclear. The CDR3 totals 12 residues. Germline V gene data show CDR1 as SGHRS and CDR2 as YFSETQ. Trimming shortened V by 8 bases and J by 0 bases, and 8 bases separated the two germline ends.

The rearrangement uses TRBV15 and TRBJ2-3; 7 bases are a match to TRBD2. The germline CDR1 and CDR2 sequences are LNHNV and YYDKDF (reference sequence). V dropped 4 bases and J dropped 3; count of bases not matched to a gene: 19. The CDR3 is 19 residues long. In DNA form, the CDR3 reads TGTGCCACCAGCACAAGATGGGTGACTAGCAAATCGGGAACAGATACGCAGTATTTT. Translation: CATSTRWVTSKSGTDTQYF.

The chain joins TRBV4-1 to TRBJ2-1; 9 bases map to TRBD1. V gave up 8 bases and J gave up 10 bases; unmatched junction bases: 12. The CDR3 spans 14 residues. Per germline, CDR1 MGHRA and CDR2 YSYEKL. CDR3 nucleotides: TGCGCCAGCTCTAGGACAGGGGTAGCGGACGAGCAGTTCTTC. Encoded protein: CASSRTGVADEQFF.

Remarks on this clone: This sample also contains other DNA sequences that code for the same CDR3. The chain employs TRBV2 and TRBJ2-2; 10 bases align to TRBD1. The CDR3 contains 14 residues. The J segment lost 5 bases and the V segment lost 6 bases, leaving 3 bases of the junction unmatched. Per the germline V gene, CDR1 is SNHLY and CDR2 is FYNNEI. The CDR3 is CASSRTGGTGELFF. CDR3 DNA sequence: TGTGCCAGCAGCAGGACAGGGGGGACCGGGGAGCTGTTTTTT.

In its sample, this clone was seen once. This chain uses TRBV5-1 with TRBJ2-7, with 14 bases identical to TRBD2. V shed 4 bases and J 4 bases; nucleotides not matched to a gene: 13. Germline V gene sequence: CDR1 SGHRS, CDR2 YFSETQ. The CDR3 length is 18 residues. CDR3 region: CASSLSGLAGDLSYEQYF. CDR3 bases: TGCGCCAGCAGCCTGTCGGGACTAGCGGGAGATCTCTCGTACGAGCAGTACTTC.

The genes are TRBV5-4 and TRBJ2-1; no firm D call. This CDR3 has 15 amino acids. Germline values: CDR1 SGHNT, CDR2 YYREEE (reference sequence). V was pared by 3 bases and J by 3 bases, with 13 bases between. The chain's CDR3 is CASSSPATLYNEQFF. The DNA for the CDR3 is TGTGCCAGCAGCTCGCCGGCGACGCTCTACAATGAGCAGTTCTTC.

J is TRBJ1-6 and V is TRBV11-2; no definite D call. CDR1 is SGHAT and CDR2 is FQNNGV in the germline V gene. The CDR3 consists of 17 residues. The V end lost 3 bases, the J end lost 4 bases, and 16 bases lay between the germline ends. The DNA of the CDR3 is TGTGCCAGCAGCTTTAATAGCGGGTACCCTTATAATTCACCCCTCCACTTT. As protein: CASSFNSGYPYNSPLHF.

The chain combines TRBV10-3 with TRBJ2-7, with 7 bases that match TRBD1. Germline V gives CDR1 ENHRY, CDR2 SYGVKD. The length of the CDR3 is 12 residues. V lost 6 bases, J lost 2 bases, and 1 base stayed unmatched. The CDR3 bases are TGTGCCATCAGGGGACAGACCTACGAGCAGTACTTC. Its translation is CAIRGQTYEQYF.

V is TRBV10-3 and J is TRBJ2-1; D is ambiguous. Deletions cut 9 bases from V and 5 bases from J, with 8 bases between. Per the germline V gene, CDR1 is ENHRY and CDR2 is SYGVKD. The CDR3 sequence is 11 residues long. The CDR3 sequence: CAISTDNEQFF. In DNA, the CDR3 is TGTGCCATTTCCACTGACAATGAGCAGTTCTTC.

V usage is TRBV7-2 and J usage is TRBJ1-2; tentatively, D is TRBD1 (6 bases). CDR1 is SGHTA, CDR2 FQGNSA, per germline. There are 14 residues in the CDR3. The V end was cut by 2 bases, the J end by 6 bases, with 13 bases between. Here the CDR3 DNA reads TGTGCCAGCAGCTTATCAAGGACAGCGGATGGCTACACCTTC. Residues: CASSLSRTADGYTF.

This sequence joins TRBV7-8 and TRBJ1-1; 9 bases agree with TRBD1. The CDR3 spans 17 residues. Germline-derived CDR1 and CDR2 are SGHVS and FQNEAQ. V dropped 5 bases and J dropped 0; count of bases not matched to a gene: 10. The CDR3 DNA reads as TGTGCCAGCAGCCTACGGACAGGGGACCCCTTGAACACTGAAGCTTTCTTT. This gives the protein CASSLRTGDPLNTEAFF.

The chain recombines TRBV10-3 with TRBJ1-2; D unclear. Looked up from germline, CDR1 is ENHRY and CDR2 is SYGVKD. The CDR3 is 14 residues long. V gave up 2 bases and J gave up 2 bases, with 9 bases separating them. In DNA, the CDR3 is TGTGCCATCAGTGAGCAGGTTGAGAACTATGGCTACACCTTC. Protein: CAISEQVENYGYTF.

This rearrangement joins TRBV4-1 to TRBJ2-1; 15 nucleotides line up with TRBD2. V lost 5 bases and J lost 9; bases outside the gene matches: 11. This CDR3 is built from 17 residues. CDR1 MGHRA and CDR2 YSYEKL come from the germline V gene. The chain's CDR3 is CASSADPGLAGGSEQFF. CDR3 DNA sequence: TGCGCCAGCAGCGCCGACCCGGGACTAGCGGGAGGTAGTGAGCAGTTCTTC.

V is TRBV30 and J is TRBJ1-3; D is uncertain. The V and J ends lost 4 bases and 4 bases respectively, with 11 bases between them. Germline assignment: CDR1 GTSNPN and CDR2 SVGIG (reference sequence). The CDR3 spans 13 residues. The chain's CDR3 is CAWNDRTGNTIYF. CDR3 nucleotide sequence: TGTGCCTGGAACGACCGAACGGGAAACACCATATATTTT.

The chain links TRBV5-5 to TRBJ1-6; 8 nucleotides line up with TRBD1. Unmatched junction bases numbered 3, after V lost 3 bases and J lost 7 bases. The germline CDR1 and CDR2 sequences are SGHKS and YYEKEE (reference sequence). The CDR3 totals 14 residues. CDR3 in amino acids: CASSSGTGNSPLHF. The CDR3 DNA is TGTGCCAGCAGCTCCGGGACAGGCAATTCACCCCTCCACTTT.

CDR3 nucleotides: TGTGCCAGTAGTATAGATCGGGACATTCAGGCTACGCAGTATTTT. It is translated as CASSIDRDIQATQYF. V usage is TRBV19 and J usage is TRBJ2-3; a possible D gene is TRBD1 (6 bases). Germline CDR1 and CDR2: LNHDA and SQIVND (reference sequence). The V end was cut by 0 bases, the J end by 8 bases, with 15 bases between. The CDR3 totals 15 residues. Variable domain in full (rest from reference TRBV19 and TRBJ2-3): DGGITQSPKYLFRKEGQNVTLSCEQNLNHDAMYWYRQDPGQGLRLIYYSQIVNDFQKGDIAEGYSVSREKKESFPLTVTSAQKNPTAFYLCASSIDRDIQATQYFGPGTRLTVL.

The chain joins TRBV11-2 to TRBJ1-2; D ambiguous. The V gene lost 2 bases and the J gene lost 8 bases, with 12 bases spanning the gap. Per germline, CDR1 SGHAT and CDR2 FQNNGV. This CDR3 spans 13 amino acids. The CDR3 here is CASSLYAGSGYTF. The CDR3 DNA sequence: TGTGCCAGCAGCTTATATGCGGGGAGCGGCTACACCTTC. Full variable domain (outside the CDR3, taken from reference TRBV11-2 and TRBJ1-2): EAGVAQSPRYKIIEKRQSVAFWCNPISGHATLYWYQQILGQGPKLLIQFQNNGVVDDSQLPKDRFSAERLKGVDSTLKIQPAKLEDSAVYLCASSLYAGSGYTFGSGTRLTVV.

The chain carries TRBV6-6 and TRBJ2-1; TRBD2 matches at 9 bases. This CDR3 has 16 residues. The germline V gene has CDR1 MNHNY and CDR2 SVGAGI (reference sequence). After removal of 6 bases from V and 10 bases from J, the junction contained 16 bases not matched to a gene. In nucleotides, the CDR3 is TGTGCCAGCAGCAGACTAGCGGCCTTGCGGGGGGGGGAGCAGTTCTTC. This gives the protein CASSRLAALRGGEQFF.

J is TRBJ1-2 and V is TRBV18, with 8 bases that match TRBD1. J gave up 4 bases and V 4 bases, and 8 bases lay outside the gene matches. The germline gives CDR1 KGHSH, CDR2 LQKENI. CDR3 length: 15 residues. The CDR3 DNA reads TGTGCCAGCTCACTAGAGCAGGGGGCAGCCTATGGCTACACCTTC. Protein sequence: CASSLEQGAAYGYTF.